The 26 T cell receptor beta chains below all came from one sample that was sequenced in a study of blood T cell repertoires in COVID-19. Data came from immunoSEQ multiplex PCR; TCRdb stores just in-frame clones and leaves some out. This table has under 250,000 clones, under 90% appearing once. Sequenced input: peripheral blood. The origin of the receptors is a man in his fifties with COVID-19, enrolled during active disease.

The CDR3 region has the DNA TGTGCCAGCAGCCAGGGCACGGGACAGGGATCCTACAATGAGCAGTTCTTC. Residues: CASSQGTGQGSYNEQFF. The gene calls are TRBV4-2 and TRBJ2-1, with TRBD1 identical over 9 bases. Germline V lookup: CDR1 LGHNA, CDR2 YNFKEQ. V shed 3 bases and J 1 base; nucleotides not matched to a gene: 7. The CDR3 runs to 17 residues.

This chain joins TRBV29-1 and TRBJ2-1; D might be TRBD2 (6 bases). This CDR3 has 13 residues. Trimming took off 6 bases at V and 5 bases at J, with 14 bases between the two ends. The germline V gene has CDR1 SQVTM and CDR2 ANQGSEA. CDR3 sequence reads: CSVRSGSHNEQFF. The CDR3 region has the DNA TGCAGCGTACGGTCCGGGAGCCACAATGAGCAGTTCTTC.

The V call is TRBV5-6, the J call TRBJ2-1, with D unresolved. This CDR3 comprises 12 residues. From germline, CDR1 is SGHDT and CDR2 YYEEEE. Deletions cut 5 bases from V and 6 bases from J, with 9 bases between. The DNA for the CDR3 is TGTGCCAGCAGTTCACAGAGCAATGAGCAGTTCTTC. It yields the protein CASSSQSNEQFF.

The chain uses TRBV21-1 and TRBJ2-7; the D call in the table, TRBD1, was not verified against the DNA. TRBV21-1 is labeled a pseudogene. The CDR3 extends over 14 amino acids. CDR3: CASSIGAGNYEQYF. CDR3 sequence (DNA): TGTGCCAGCAGCATTGGGGCTGGAAACTACGAGCAGTACTTC.

This clone was seen once. This rearrangement joins TRBV9 to TRBJ2-3; tentatively, D is TRBD1 (7 bases). Germline-derived CDR1 and CDR2 are SGDLS and YYNGEE. CDR3 length equals 15 residues. With 2 bases removed from V and 5 bases from J, the gap between germline ends came to 15 bases. CDR3: CASSVEGAQGDTQYF. The CDR3 DNA reads as TGTGCCAGCAGCGTGGAGGGGGCGCAGGGAGATACGCAGTATTTT.

This clone was found once. This sequence joins TRBV10-3 and TRBJ2-1, with 10 positions matching TRBD1. The CDR3 has 14 amino acids. V trimming: 10 bases; J trimming: 5 bases; junction bases outside the gene matches: 8. Germline CDR1 and CDR2: ENHRY and SYGVKD. CDR3 amino acids: CATERGQGNNEQFF. CDR3 sequence (DNA): TGTGCCACCGAAAGGGGACAGGGGAACAATGAGCAGTTCTTC.

The V call is TRBV21-1, the J call TRBJ1-6; TRBD1, the table's D call, lacks a check against the DNA. TRBV21-1 constitutes a pseudogene. CDR3 length: 20 amino acids. In DNA, the CDR3 is TGTGCCAGCAGCAAAGCGCGACAGCCGGCTGTGAGCTCCTATAATTCACCCCTCCACTTT. As protein: CASSKARQPAVSSYNSPLHF.

This chain uses TRBV2 with TRBJ1-3; 9 nucleotides match TRBD1. There are 15 residues in the CDR3. Germline CDR1 reads SNHLY; CDR2 reads FYNNEI. The ends lost 6 bases at V and 3 bases at J; junction bases unmatched: 6. The CDR3 sequence is CASSETTGGGNTIYF. In DNA form, the CDR3 reads TGTGCCAGCAGCGAAACGACAGGGGGTGGAAACACCATATATTTT.

The V and J genes are TRBV6-1 and TRBJ2-3, with a tentative D call TRBD1 (5 bases). Trimming shortened V by 2 bases and J by 4 bases, and 13 bases separated the two germline ends. This CDR3 spans 15 amino acids. The germline V gene encodes CDR1 MNHNS and CDR2 SASEGT. This chain's CDR3 is CASSEPAGWADTQYF. DNA of the CDR3: TGTGCCAGCAGTGAACCCGCAGGGTGGGCAGATACGCAGTATTTT.

The chain couples TRBV20-1 to TRBJ2-5; D is uncertain. CDR1 and CDR2 from the germline V gene are DFQATT and SNEGSKA (reference sequence). The CDR3 length is 11 residues. The V gene lost 5 bases and the J gene lost 10 bases, with 14 bases spanning the gap. The CDR3 DNA sequence: TGCAGTGCTCCCAGTGGGCAGAGCCAGTACTTC. Translated, it gives CSAPSGQSQYF.

J is TRBJ1-6 and V is TRBV3-1 (or the pseudogene TRBV3-2); a weak D match, TRBD1 (5 bases). V lost 1 base and J lost 6, with 13 bases in between. The CDR3 contains 16 residues. CDR1 is LGHDT and CDR2 is YNNKEL in the germline V gene (reference sequence). In DNA form, the CDR3 reads TGTGCCAGCAGCCAAGCGGCAGCAAGGGGTAATTCACCCCTCCACTTT. Translated: CASSQAAARGNSPLHF.

J is TRBJ2-2 and V is TRBV6-5; D remains unclear. The CDR3 consists of 15 residues. Germline V gene sequence: CDR1 MNHEY, CDR2 SVGAGI. Trimming stripped 3 bases from V and 0 bases from J, with 8 bases between. The CDR3 protein is CASSYRKANTGELFF. The CDR3 DNA sequence: TGTGCCAGCAGTTATAGAAAAGCGAACACCGGGGAGCTGTTTTTT.

This rearrangement joins TRBV28 to TRBJ2-3, with 7 positions matching TRBD2. After removal of 5 bases from V and 4 bases from J, the junction contained 12 bases not matched to a gene. This CDR3 is built from 16 residues. Germline values: CDR1 MDHEN, CDR2 SYDVKM. The CDR3, as DNA: TGTGCCAGCAGTCTCAGCGGACTAGTTAGCGCAGATACGCAGTATTTT. Translated: CASSLSGLVSADTQYF.

The rearrangement links TRBV6-1 to TRBJ1-5; 9 nucleotides match TRBD1. V lost 2 bases and J lost 7; bases outside the gene matches: 18. CDR3 length: 19 residues. Per germline, CDR1 MNHNS and CDR2 SASEGT. The CDR3 coding sequence is TGTGCCAGCAGTGAAAGTGGGGACACCGGGACAGGGTTTTGGCAGCCCCAGCATTTT. Its translation is CASSESGDTGTGFWQPQHF.

This clone occurred once. V usage is TRBV30 and J usage is TRBJ1-5, with D tentatively TRBD1 (6 bases). Germline CDR1 and CDR2: GTSNPN and SVGIG (reference sequence). V gave up 3 bases and J gave up 4 bases, with 10 bases separating them. The CDR3 covers 13 residues. CDR3 bases: TGTGCCTGGAGCGAACAGGGTAATCAGCCCCAGCATTTT. Translating gives CAWSEQGNQPQHF.

The chain employs TRBV12-3 or TRBV12-4 and TRBJ1-1, with D uncertain. This CDR3 region has 12 residues. V was cut by 1 base and J by 7 bases, with 7 bases left in between. CDR3 loop: CASSLEGGEAFF. CDR3 bases: TGTGCCAGCAGTTTAGAAGGAGGTGAAGCTTTCTTT.

The V call is TRBV28, the J call TRBJ2-3; 15 bases are shared with TRBD2. J gave up 2 bases and V 1 base, and 4 bases lay outside the gene matches. The germline CDR1 and CDR2 sequences are MDHEN and SYDVKM. There are 18 residues in the CDR3. CDR3 sequence: CASSLLGTSGGNTDTQYF. CDR3 coding DNA: TGTGCCAGCAGTTTATTAGGGACTAGCGGGGGGAACACAGATACGCAGTATTTT.

The chain recombines TRBV7-2 with TRBJ1-1, with D possibly matching TRBD1 (6 bases). V lost 5 bases and J 1 base, leaving 11 bases between the germline ends. The germline V gene encodes CDR1 SGHTA and CDR2 FQGNSA. The CDR3 totals 14 residues. CDR3 nucleotides: TGTGCCAGCAGCAGAGACAGGAGGAACACTGAAGCTTTCTTT. Translated, it gives CASSRDRRNTEAFF.

This clone was seen more than once but under ten times. The chain carries TRBV6-6 and TRBJ1-5; D might be TRBD1 (6 bases). Germline values: CDR1 MNHNY, CDR2 SVGAGI (reference sequence). This CDR3 has 15 residues. Trimming shortened V by 10 bases and J by 0 bases, and 16 bases separated the two germline ends. The DNA of the CDR3 is TGTGCCACTAAGAACGGACAGCTTAGCAATCAGCCCCAGCATTTT. This codes for CATKNGQLSNQPQHF.

The J gene is TRBJ2-1, the V gene TRBV15; D possibly corresponds to TRBD2 (6 bases). V dropped 1 base and J dropped 8 bases, with 9 bases sitting between them. The germline gives CDR1 LNHNV, CDR2 YYDKDF (reference sequence). This CDR3 has 13 amino acids. The CDR3 sequence is CATSRGLGDEQFF. The DNA for the CDR3 is TGTGCCACCAGCAGAGGACTAGGGGATGAGCAGTTCTTC.

This clone turned up a few times. The genes are TRBV28 and TRBJ1-5; D unclear. Germline CDR1 MDHEN, CDR2 SYDVKM. The CDR3 extends over 16 amino acids. Trimming pared 7 bases from V and 0 bases from J, leaving 16 bases between. The chain's CDR3 is CASTVEEAYSNQPQHF. Written as DNA, the CDR3 is TGTGCCAGCACGGTGGAGGAGGCCTATAGCAATCAGCCCCAGCATTTT.

The table lists this clone with a count of one. This chain links TRBV24-1 with TRBJ2-1; TRBD2 aligns across 8 bases. The CDR3 is 15 amino acids. The germline V gene has CDR1 KGHDR and CDR2 SFDVKD. J was trimmed by 4 bases and V by 2 bases; bases with no gene match: 3. Written as DNA, the CDR3 is TGTGCCACCAGTGATTCGGGACTAGGTTACAATGAGCAGTTCTTC. As protein: CATSDSGLGYNEQFF.

The CDR3 sequence: CASSPQGAPGQHYEQYF. CDR3 DNA sequence: TGTGCCAGCAGCCCACAAGGTGCTCCGGGACAGCACTACGAGCAGTACTTC. This chain links TRBV5-5 with TRBJ2-7; 7 nucleotides align to TRBD1. Germline CDR1 and CDR2: SGHKS and YYEKEE (reference sequence). The CDR3 extends over 17 amino acids. The J segment lost 3 bases and the V segment lost 4 bases, leaving 16 bases of the junction unmatched.

In its sample, this clone was seen once. The rearrangement uses TRBV7-8 and TRBJ2-7; tentatively, D is TRBD2 (5 bases). The CDR3 extends over 16 amino acids. Germline-derived CDR1 and CDR2 are SGHVS and FQNEAQ. With 5 bases removed from V and 0 bases from J, the gap between germline ends came to 17 bases. The CDR3: CASSQRRVSSSYEQYF. CDR3 nucleotide sequence: TGTGCCAGCAGCCAAAGGCGGGTCTCAAGCTCCTACGAGCAGTACTTC.

The chain is built from TRBV5-4 and TRBJ1-5, with 8 bases aligning to TRBD1. J lost 6 bases, V lost 5 bases, and 7 bases had no gene match. CDR3 length equals 14 residues. Germline CDR1 is SGHNT and CDR2 is YYREEE (reference sequence). The CDR3 loop reads CASSPDRAVQPQHF. In DNA, the CDR3 is TGTGCCAGCAGTCCGGACAGGGCCGTTCAGCCCCAGCATTTT. Variable domain in full (rest from reference TRBV5-4 and TRBJ1-5): ETGVTQSPTHLIKTRGQQVTLRCSSQSGHNTVSWYQQALGQGPQFIFQYYREEENGRGNFPPRFSGLQFPNYSSELNVNALELDDSALYLCASSPDRAVQPQHFGDGTRLSIL.

The V call is TRBV5-1, the J call TRBJ2-5, with TRBD2 identical over 12 bases. CDR3 length: 15 residues. Germline V gene lookup returns CDR1 SGHRS and CDR2 YFSETQ. Unmatched junction bases numbered 5, after V lost 3 bases and J lost 5 bases. The CDR3 spells CASSSSGGEVETQYF. The CDR3 nucleotides are TGCGCCAGCAGCTCTAGCGGGGGGGAGGTCGAGACCCAGTACTTC.